The rows below give T cell receptor beta chains drawn from one sample of a study of T cell repertoires in cytomegalovirus infection. A single record per CDR3 protein comes from TCRdb applying MiXCR to the reads. The sample records some 130,000 distinct CDR3 sequences, 8.8% being singletons. The sequenced material came from PBMCs. The receptor set was obtained from a human donor in good health (CMV status not recorded). Some clones in this sample may be carry-over from other donors' samples. Each CDR3 is given without its conserved first and last residue. Where a row states a size, it is once, few, many or the class of an expanded clone; other rows omit it.

v_call: TRBV29-1; j_call: TRBJ1-2; clone_size: many; cdr3_aa: SVIRSLTNYGYT
v_call: TRBV20-1; j_call: TRBJ1-1; clone_size: many; cdr3_aa: SASSIGGTEAF
v_call: TRBV25-1; j_call: TRBJ2-2; clone_size: .; cdr3_aa: ASKAANTVNTGELF
v_call: TRBV2; j_call: TRBJ2-5; clone_size: .; cdr3_aa: ASREQGETQY
v_call: TRBV2; j_call: TRBJ1-5; clone_size: few; cdr3_aa: ASSEAPVPGQRNQPQH
v_call: TRBV28; j_call: TRBJ1-5; clone_size: few; cdr3_aa: ASSFRQGHQPQH
v_call: TRBV25-1; j_call: TRBJ2-4; clone_size: many; cdr3_aa: ASSVGGLAKNIQY
v_call: TRBV2; j_call: TRBJ2-7; clone_size: .; cdr3_aa: ASQKAGYEQY
v_call: TRBV7-2; j_call: TRBJ2-5; clone_size: many; cdr3_aa: ASSLVGTSGGARETQY
v_call: TRBV3-1; j_call: TRBJ1-1; clone_size: few; cdr3_aa: ASSQPTGTEAF
v_call: TRBV28; j_call: TRBJ1-1; clone_size: many; cdr3_aa: ASRVEHTEAF
v_call: TRBV28; j_call: TRBJ1-5; clone_size: few; cdr3_aa: ASSWGEQPQH
v_call: TRBV20-1; j_call: TRBJ1-1; clone_size: .; cdr3_aa: SAQPGRNEAF
v_call: TRBV28; j_call: TRBJ2-5; clone_size: many; cdr3_aa: ASSRVVGETQY
v_call: TRBV19; j_call: TRBJ1-3; clone_size: few; cdr3_aa: ASSIGRGSGNTIY
v_call: TRBV29-1; j_call: TRBJ2-3; clone_size: many; cdr3_aa: SVTDRTDTQY
v_call: TRBV11-2; j_call: TRBJ2-1; clone_size: many; cdr3_aa: ASSFGQLGSNEQF
v_call: TRBV2; j_call: TRBJ1-3; clone_size: many; cdr3_aa: ASKRTGTGNTIY
v_call: TRBV28; j_call: TRBJ2-3; clone_size: many; cdr3_aa: ASSSPAGGPADTQY
v_call: TRBV19; j_call: TRBJ2-2; clone_size: .; cdr3_aa: ASWSGELF
v_call: TRBV29-1; j_call: TRBJ2-1; clone_size: .; cdr3_aa: SVEVPGQGSNEQF
v_call: TRBV7-9; j_call: TRBJ2-3; clone_size: .; cdr3_aa: ASSDGLAGGRTQY
v_call: TRBV7-6; j_call: TRBJ2-1; clone_size: many; cdr3_aa: ASSLVRQGGEQF
v_call: TRBV5-6; j_call: TRBJ1-6; clone_size: .; cdr3_aa: ASSFYQSNSPLH
v_call: TRBV5-4; j_call: TRBJ2-1; clone_size: few; cdr3_aa: ASSGGGGEINEQF
v_call: TRBV28; j_call: TRBJ2-3; clone_size: many; cdr3_aa: ASSSPTGSTDTQY
v_call: TRBV6-5; j_call: TRBJ1-5; clone_size: many; cdr3_aa: ATRTGGYSNQPQH
v_call: TRBV19; j_call: TRBJ2-1; clone_size: .; cdr3_aa: ASTATGGPPYNEQF
v_call: TRBV7-9; j_call: TRBJ1-1; clone_size: many; cdr3_aa: ASSLASKNTEAF
v_call: TRBV7-9; j_call: TRBJ1-6; clone_size: many; cdr3_aa: ASSPSKGGPRDSPLH
v_call: TRBV20-1; j_call: TRBJ1-5; clone_size: few; cdr3_aa: SAKTGRDQPQH
v_call: TRBV18; j_call: TRBJ2-1; clone_size: .; cdr3_aa: ASSNLRDTNEQF
v_call: TRBV28; j_call: TRBJ1-1; clone_size: many; cdr3_aa: ASYSLNTEAF
v_call: TRBV7-2; j_call: TRBJ2-5; clone_size: many; cdr3_aa: ASSFSQETQY
v_call: TRBV12-3/TRBV12-4; j_call: TRBJ2-1; clone_size: many; cdr3_aa: ASSLPLAGPFNEQF
v_call: TRBV10-3; j_call: TRBJ1-3; clone_size: many; cdr3_aa: AIHGTGTGNTIY
v_call: TRBV19; j_call: TRBJ2-1; clone_size: few; cdr3_aa: ASSRVYNEQF
v_call: TRBV20-1; j_call: TRBJ2-7; clone_size: .; cdr3_aa: SANGDRELEQY
v_call: TRBV7-2; j_call: TRBJ2-3; clone_size: .; cdr3_aa: ASSTPLGLAGGPGTATQY
v_call: TRBV7-2; j_call: TRBJ2-7; clone_size: many; cdr3_aa: ASRNAGTNEQY
v_call: TRBV7-8; j_call: TRBJ2-2; clone_size: many; cdr3_aa: ASSRGEETGELF